These T cell receptor beta chains were read from a single sample in a study of blood T cells in healthy people across ages. From the 5' RACE reads, TCRdb called clonotypes with MiXCR, one entry per CDR3 protein. The sample shows approximately 2,000,000 distinct CDR3 sequences, roughly two fifths of them seen only once. The material sequenced was blood. These receptors came from a human donor in good health. Both conserved end residues are part of each CDR3. A D gene is named only where the DNA matches it firmly. The size of a clone is reported for some rows only, either as once, few or many, or as a class for expanded clones.

j_call d_call cdr3_length clone_size v_call cdr3_aa cdr3_nt
TRBJ1-5 NA 14 few TRBV12-3/TRBV12-4 CASSFGDSNQPQHF TGTGCCAGCAGTTTCGGGGACAGCAATCAGCCCCAGCATTTT
TRBJ2-3 TRBD1 15 NA TRBV7-3 CASSPEAGGANTQYF TGTGCCAGCAGCCCAGAGGCAGGGGGCGCAAATACGCAGTATTTT
TRBJ1-1 NA 15 few TRBV29-1 CSVERPALMNTEAFF TGCAGCGTTGAACGTCCAGCACTTATGAACACTGAAGCTTTCTTT
TRBJ1-6 NA 13 once TRBV6-6 CASREGGGSPLHF TGTGCCAGCAGAGAAGGGGGAGGATCACCCCTCCACTTT
TRBJ2-7 NA 12 NA TRBV29-1 CSVQQAGYEQYF TGCAGCGTTCAACAGGCGGGTTACGAGCAGTACTTC
TRBJ2-7 NA 16 NA TRBV6-2/TRBV6-3 CASSYRLQLPYNEQYF TGTGCCAGCAGTTATCGGTTACAGTTACCGTACAATGAGCAGTACTTC
TRBJ2-1 TRBD2 15 once TRBV29-1 CSGHNPSGGSNEQFF TGCAGCGGGCACAATCCTAGCGGGGGAAGCAATGAGCAGTTCTTC
TRBJ1-2 NA 16 NA TRBV4-3 CASSQDLRQMNYGYTF TGCGCCAGCAGCCAAGATCTACGGCAGATGAACTATGGCTACACCTTC
TRBJ2-4 NA 14 NA TRBV9 CASSGDGSRREQYF TGTGCCAGCAGCGGAGATGGCAGCCGGAGGGAGCAGTACTTC
TRBJ2-3 NA 16 few TRBV12-3/TRBV12-4 CASSLSTDPYTDTQYF TGTGCCAGCAGTTTGAGTACAGACCCTTACACAGATACGCAGTATTTT
TRBJ2-1 NA 15 NA TRBV24-1 CATSDAGRGYNEQVF TGTGCCACCAGTGATGCCGGGAGAGGATACAATGAGCAGGTCTTC
TRBJ2-3 TRBD2 17 NA TRBV18 CASSPAQLAGGTDTQYF TGTGCCAGCTCACCGGCCCAACTAGCGGGGGGCACAGATACGCAGTATTTT
TRBJ2-7 TRBD2 16 once TRBV7-9 CASSLEHAGGPYEQYF TGTGCCAGCAGCTTAGAGCATGCGGGGGGCCCCTACGAGCAGTACTTC
TRBJ2-7 TRBD1 15 NA TRBV5-1 CASSVLGTGGVEQYF TGCGCCAGCAGCGTACTAGGGACAGGGGGCGTCGAGCAGTACTTC
TRBJ1-1 NA 14 NA TRBV5-1 CASSSLEGTTEAFF TGCGCCAGCAGCTCTCTGGAGGGGACGACTGAAGCTTTCTTT
TRBJ1-1 NA 15 NA TRBV24-1 CATSVSGEGNTEAFF TGTGCCACCAGTGTGTCAGGGGAGGGGAACACTGAAGCTTTCTTT
TRBJ2-6 NA 16 few TRBV6-6 CASSYDGRSGANVLTF TGTGCCAGCAGTTACGATGGCCGCTCTGGGGCCAACGTCCTGACTTTC
TRBJ1-2 NA 15 NA TRBV5-1 CASSSARHENYGYTF TGCGCCAGTAGCTCGGCACGACATGAAAACTATGGCTACACCTTC
TRBJ2-5 TRBD2 15 many TRBV12-3/TRBV12-4 CASTPGTSDLETQYF TGTGCCAGCACCCCCGGGACTAGCGATTTGGAGACCCAGTACTTC
TRBJ2-3 TRBD2 17 NA TRBV9 CASSGGTSGGSTDTRYF TGTGCCAGCAGCGGCGGGACTAGCGGGGGGAGCACAGATACGCGGTATTTT
TRBJ2-1 NA 14 NA TRBV20-1 CSARDRREWDEQFF TGCAGTGCTAGAGATCGTAGGGAGTGGGATGAGCAGTTCTTC
TRBJ1-1 NA 14 once TRBV15 CATRQQPLNTEAFF TGTGCCACCAGGCAACAGCCTTTGAACACTGAAGCTTTCTTT
TRBJ2-5 NA 15 NA TRBV27 CASSFRGGAGKTQYF TGTGCCAGCAGTTTCAGGGGGGGGGCGGGAAAGACCCAGTACTTC
TRBJ2-5 NA 13 NA TRBV5-1 CASSSDFKETQYF TGCGCCAGCAGCTCGGACTTCAAAGAGACCCAGTACTTC
TRBJ2-5 TRBD1 15 NA TRBV2 CASSRDQGEGETQYF TGTGCCAGCAGTCGGGACCAGGGGGAAGGCGAGACCCAGTACTTC
TRBJ1-2 NA 11 NA TRBV7-2 CASSLGMSYTF TGTGCCAGCAGCTTAGGCATGTCCTACACCTTC
TRBJ2-1 NA 12 few TRBV7-2 CASNLRSGEQFF TGTGCCAGCAACTTACGGTCCGGTGAGCAGTTCTTC
TRBJ2-7 NA 16 few TRBV6-1 CASRNTDRLGFDEQYF TGTGCCAGCAGGAATACTGACAGACTCGGTTTTGACGAGCAGTACTTC
TRBJ2-7 NA 12 few TRBV7-2 CASSLGELEQYF TGTGCCAGCAGCTTAGGGGAACTCGAGCAGTACTTC
TRBJ2-7 NA 13 few TRBV20-1 CSARVRSGYEQYF TGCAGTGCTAGAGTCCGATCCGGATACGAGCAGTACTTC
TRBJ1-2 NA 12 few TRBV6-1 CASTENNYGYTF TGTGCCAGTACAGAAAATAACTATGGCTACACCTTC
TRBJ1-1 TRBD1 12 NA TRBV5-6 CASQTGGFEAFF TGTGCCAGCCAGACAGGGGGCTTTGAAGCTTTCTTT
TRBJ2-7 NA 16 NA TRBV6-6 CASSYSMEGVTYEQYF TGTGCCAGCAGTTACTCGATGGAGGGAGTCACCTACGAGCAGTACTTC
TRBJ1-2 TRBD1 18 NA TRBV4-1 CASSQAWARGQGAYGYTF TGCGCCAGCAGCCAAGCTTGGGCGCGAGGACAGGGGGCCTATGGCTACACCTTC
TRBJ1-2 NA 12 NA TRBV7-2 CASGRQGHGYTF TGTGCCAGCGGGCGTCAGGGGCATGGCTACACCTTC
TRBJ1-2 TRBD1 14 NA TRBV20-1 CSALTTGNSYGYTF TGCAGTGCTCTTACGACAGGGAACTCCTATGGCTACACCTTC
TRBJ2-4 NA 17 NA TRBV13 CASSLWAGGIAKNIQYF TGTGCCAGCAGCTTATGGGCAGGGGGGATAGCCAAAAACATTCAGTACTTC
TRBJ1-1 TRBD1 15 NA TRBV7-9 CASSSNRGSDTEAFF TGTGCCAGCAGCTCAAACAGGGGATCGGACACTGAAGCTTTCTTT
TRBJ1-2 TRBD1 16 many TRBV28 CASSPGTGYYNYGYTF TGTGCCAGCAGTCCCGGGACAGGGTACTACAACTATGGCTACACCTTC
TRBJ2-5 NA 14 NA TRBV9 CASSTQGYQETQYF TGTGCCAGCAGCACCCAGGGGTACCAAGAGACCCAGTACTTC
TRBJ2-1 NA 15 NA TRBV20-1 CSARLDSRLNNEQFF TGCAGTGCTAGACTAGATTCCAGACTAAACAATGAGCAGTTCTTC
TRBJ1-2 NA 16 once TRBV5-6 CASSPNRPGRSGGYTF TGTGCCAGCAGCCCAAACCGACCGGGACGAAGTGGGGGCTACACCTTC
TRBJ2-1 TRBD2 20 NA TRBV12-3/TRBV12-4 CASSLFRRGGIRRSYNEQFF TGTGCCAGCAGCCTCTTTCGGCGGGGGGGTATTCGTAGATCCTACAATGAGCAGTTCTTC
TRBJ2-1 TRBD2 15 NA TRBV7-2 CASSLTHIAGAEQFF TGTGCCAGCAGCTTAACCCATATAGCGGGGGCCGAGCAGTTCTTC
TRBJ2-5 NA 14 NA TRBV6-2/TRBV6-3 CASSYSRIRETLYF TGTGCCAGCAGTTACTCAAGAATACGAGAGACCCTGTACTTC
TRBJ2-3 TRBD2 16 few TRBV7-8 CASSLHAGGLTDTQYF TGTGCCAGCAGCTTACACGCGGGGGGCCTCACAGATACGCAGTATTTT
TRBJ2-7 NA 15 NA TRBV15 CATSREGGVAYEQYF TGTGCCACCAGCAGAGAGGGGGGCGTAGCCTACGAGCAGTACTTC
TRBJ2-7 NA 12 NA TRBV11-2 CASRLSAYEQYF TGTGCCAGCAGACTTTCGGCCTACGAGCAGTACTTC
TRBJ2-1 TRBD1 13 few TRBV29-1 CSVDRTGGNEQFF TGCAGCGTTGACCGGACAGGGGGAAATGAGCAGTTCTTC
TRBJ2-5 TRBD2 18 NA TRBV7-2 CASSLEPTSGYQQETQYF TGTGCCAGCAGCTTAGAACCCACTAGCGGGTATCAACAAGAGACCCAGTACTTC
TRBJ2-4 NA 14 NA TRBV13 CASSYMDNTYEQHF TGTGCCAGCAGCTACATGGACAATACCTACGAGCAGCACTTC
TRBJ1-2 NA 16 NA TRBV19 CASSIYGQGGDYGYTF TGTGCCAGTAGTATTTATGGGCAGGGTGGTGACTATGGCTACACCTTC
TRBJ2-2 TRBD1 15 NA TRBV28 CASSLRTGVTGELFF TGTGCCAGCAGTTTAAGGACAGGGGTCACCGGGGAGCTGTTTTTT